This T cell receptor beta chain was recovered during a study of monozygotic twins with cystic fibrosis. Study in general: Library input was 2.5 to 3.5 micrograms of fragmented DNA, with about 15 PCR cycles. Notes on the study in general: Nucleotide-identical clonotype sharing was significantly higher within monozygotic CF twin pairs than between unrelated CF individuals. The repertoire was suggested to be naive-dominated, clonality median around 0.0095. Co-twins had the most similar V usage for 13 of 16 pairs, J for 8.

A note on this clone: No antigen is known for it.

Produced via immunoSEQ multiplex PCR; TCRdb's table is partial and in-frame only. There are around 9,500 clones in the sample; 98% to 99% occur only once, and approximately 0.22% lies in the top ten. Sequencing was done on a sample of blood. The source of this sequence is a girl aged 2 to 9 with cystic fibrosis.

Here the CDR3 DNA reads TGTGCCAGCAGCTTGGGATTGACAGGTGTATATGGCTACACCTTC. This codes for CASSLGLTGVYGYTF. J is TRBJ1-2 and V is TRBV5-4; D may be TRBD1 (6 bases). The germline gives CDR1 SGHNT, CDR2 YYREEE (reference sequence). The CDR3 extends over 15 amino acids. The ends were cut back, 0 bases at V and 5 bases at J, with 14 bases in the middle.